A single sample is the source of the 26 T cell receptor beta chains below, sequenced in a study of T cells expressing NK-cell markers. Each CDR3 protein gets one entry in TCRdb, which reprocessed the 5' RACE reads and gives no DNA. This sample's table reports roughly 160,000 distinct CDR3 sequences. Source material: blood T cells: a sorted CD56 or NKG2C T cell subset, CD4+ or CD8+ T cells, or bulk PBMC T cells (not recorded which). The origin of the receptors is a woman aged 18-69 years in good health.

V and J are TRBV29-1 and TRBJ1-3; with no DNA, the TCRdb D assignment of TRBD1 cannot be verified. Germline V gene sequence: CDR1 SQVTM, CDR2 ANQGSEA. CDR3 length: 14 amino acids. The CDR3 protein is CSVAQGNSGNTIYF. Full variable domain (missing parts from reference TRBV29-1 and TRBJ1-3): SAVISQKPSRDICQRGTSLTIQCQVDSQVTMMFWYRQQPGQSLTLIATANQGSEATYESGFVIDKFPISRPNLTFSTLTVSNMSPEDSSIYLCSVAQGNSGNTIYFGEGSWLTVV.

The CDR3 reads CASSPIQGRANYGYTF. The chain carries TRBV18 and TRBJ1-2; TCRdb picks TRBD1, but there is no DNA to check that call. CDR1 and CDR2 (germline): KGHSH, LQKENI. CDR3 length: 16 residues.

J is TRBJ2-1 and V is TRBV5-1; lacking DNA, the TRBD2 call made by TCRdb goes unchecked. This CDR3 is built from 16 residues. CDR1 is SGHRS and CDR2 is YFSETQ in the germline V gene. The CDR3 reads CASSSVAARSYNEQFF.

The chain uses TRBV10-3 and TRBJ2-3. There are 13 residues in the CDR3. Germline lookup yields CDR1 ENHRY and CDR2 SYGVKD. This CDR3 reads CAISESTADTQYF.

The V gene is TRBV10-3, the J gene TRBJ2-7; TCRdb lists TRBD2, though no DNA is available to test this call. CDR3 length: 15 residues. Germline CDR1 is ENHRY and CDR2 is SYGVKD. CDR3 residues: CAISESSSLSYEQYF.

This chain connects TRBV7-3 to TRBJ1-5; TCRdb lists TRBD1, though no DNA is available to test this call. The CDR3 is made up of 13 amino acids. CDR1 is SGHTA and CDR2 is FQGTGA in the germline V gene. This CDR3 is CASSPGVGQPQHF. Full variable domain (remainder filled in from reference TRBV7-3 and TRBJ1-5): GAGVSQTPSNKVTEKGKYVELRCDPISGHTALYWYRQSLGQGPEFLIYFQGTGAADDSGLPNDRFFAVRPEGSVSTLKIQRTERGDSAVYLCASSPGVGQPQHFGDGTRLSIL.

The chain has TRBV10-3 and TRBJ1-2. Germline V lookup: CDR1 ENHRY, CDR2 SYGVKD. This CDR3 is 14 amino acids long. CDR3: CAISESADRRGYTF.

The chain employs TRBV27 and TRBJ2-7. This CDR3 has 14 residues. Germline values: CDR1 MNHEY, CDR2 SMNVEV (reference sequence). The CDR3 here is CASSLSTNSYEQYF.

The rearrangement uses TRBV4-1 and TRBJ2-7; TCRdb's D call, TRBD2, is unchecked because there is no DNA. The germline V gene has CDR1 MGHRA and CDR2 YSYEKL. This CDR3 has 14 residues. CDR3 amino acids: CASRGLLSSYEQYF.

CDR3 in amino acids: CASSLTLGRTEAFF. The rearrangement uses TRBV12-3 or TRBV12-4 and TRBJ1-1; no DNA is available, so the TRBD1 call from TCRdb remains unchecked. This CDR3 region has 14 residues.

The J gene is TRBJ1-2, the V gene TRBV12-3 or TRBV12-4; TCRdb indicates TRBD1, and absent DNA this call remains unverified. This CDR3 has 13 residues. The CDR3: CASSHRDRDGYTF.

The chain uses TRBV14 and TRBJ1-4; TCRdb designates TRBD1, a call that cannot be tested without DNA. Germline values: CDR1 SGHDN, CDR2 FVKESK. This CDR3 is built from 15 residues. This CDR3 reads CASSLIQGLNEKLFF.

J is TRBJ1-4 and V is TRBV20-1; as DNA is missing, the TRBD1 call by TCRdb cannot be tested. CDR3 length equals 15 residues. CDR1 DFQATT and CDR2 SNEGSKA come from the germline V gene (reference sequence). CDR3 sequence: CSARDPLGAGEKLFF.

V and J are TRBV18 and TRBJ1-6; with no DNA, the TCRdb D assignment of TRBD1 cannot be verified. CDR1 KGHSH and CDR2 LQKENI come from the germline V gene. The CDR3 sequence is 12 residues long. The CDR3 sequence is CASSPGDSPLHF. The variable domain in full, with the rest retrieved from reference TRBV18 and TRBJ1-6, is NAGVMQNPRHLVRRRGQEARLRCSPMKGHSHVYWYRQLPEEGLKFMVYLQKENIIDESGMPKERFSAEFPKEGPSILRIQQVVRGDSAAYFCASSPGDSPLHFGNGTRLTVT.

J is TRBJ2-3 and V is TRBV6-1; TCRdb picks TRBD2, but there is no DNA to check that call. CDR1 and CDR2 (germline): MNHNS, SASEGT. CDR3 length: 15 amino acids. CDR3 region: CASSPHAGSTDTQYF.

J is TRBJ2-3 and V is TRBV20-1; TCRdb calls TRBD2, which cannot be checked without DNA. Germline V gene lookup returns CDR1 DFQATT and CDR2 SNEGSKA (reference sequence). The length of the CDR3 is 15 residues. This CDR3 reads CSVSSGGASTDTQYF.

V is TRBV7-2 and J is TRBJ2-1; TCRdb's D call, TRBD2, is unchecked because there is no DNA. The CDR3 has 16 residues. Germline values: CDR1 SGHTA, CDR2 FQGNSA. The CDR3 sequence: CASSSQGPSSYNEQFF.

This rearrangement joins TRBV5-6 to TRBJ1-2; TCRdb returns TRBD1, unconfirmable since there is no DNA. From germline, CDR1 is SGHDT and CDR2 YYEEEE. CDR3 length equals 15 residues. CDR3 sequence: CASSLPGQVYYGYTF. Combining the CDR3 with reference TRBV5-6 and TRBJ1-2 gives the whole variable domain DAGVTQSPTHLIKTRGQQVTLRCSPKSGHDTVSWYQQALGQGPQFIFQYYEEEERQRGNFPDRFSGHQFPNYSSELNVNALLLGDSALYLCASSLPGQVYYGYTFGSGTRLTVV.

CDR3: CASSERFGETQYF. This chain uses TRBV25-1 with TRBJ2-5. Germline CDR1 MGHDK, CDR2 SYGVNS. The CDR3 consists of 13 residues. Drawing the rest from reference TRBV25-1 and TRBJ2-5, the complete variable domain is EADIYQTPRYLVIGTGKKITLECSQTMGHDKMYWYQQDPGMELHLIHYSYGVNSTEKGDLSSESTVSRIRTEHFPLTLESARPSHTSQYLCASSERFGETQYFGPGTRLLVL.

This chain links TRBV4-2 with TRBJ2-2; the TCRdb D gene call, TRBD2, has no DNA to confirm it. The CDR3 contains 17 residues. From germline, CDR1 is LGHNA and CDR2 YNFKEQ. CDR3 loop: CASSQDVGTSEGGELFF.

The rearrangement uses TRBV25-1 and TRBJ1-1; TCRdb picks TRBD1, but there is no DNA to check that call. Germline CDR1 and CDR2: MGHDK and SYGVNS. The CDR3 runs to 14 residues. CDR3 in amino acids: CASKGQGSFTEAFF.

This chain joins TRBV30 and TRBJ1-5. The germline V gene encodes CDR1 GTSNPN and CDR2 SVGIG (reference sequence). CDR3 length equals 13 residues. This chain's CDR3 is CACAEGIDQPQHF. The full variable domain, in which reference TRBV30 and TRBJ1-5 provide the parts outside the CDR3, is SQTIHQWPATLVQPVGSPLSLECTVEGTSNPNLYWYRQAAGRGLQLLFYSVGIGQISSEVPQNLSASRPQDRQFILSSKKLLLSDSGFYLCACAEGIDQPQHFGDGTRLSIL.

The chain couples TRBV6-2 or TRBV6-3 to TRBJ1-1. Per the germline V gene, CDR1 is MNHEY and CDR2 is SVGEGT. This CDR3 spans 13 amino acids. The CDR3 region is CASSTGSNTEAFF.

This chain joins TRBV11-3 and TRBJ2-7; the D call of TRBD1 rests on TCRdb alone, since no DNA is present to check it. The V gene's germline CDR1 is SGHNT and CDR2 YENEEA. The CDR3 runs 15 residues. CDR3 loop: CASSRTGQGSNEQYF.

The chain carries TRBV4-1 and TRBJ2-2; no DNA is available, so the TRBD2 call from TCRdb remains unchecked. The CDR3 length is 15 residues. CDR1 is MGHRA, CDR2 YSYEKL, per germline. CDR3 sequence: CASSQGLAGRGELFF.

V is TRBV27 and J is TRBJ1-6. CDR1 MNHEY and CDR2 SMNVEV come from the germline V gene (reference sequence). This CDR3 is built from 15 residues. CDR3 amino acids: CASSFGGLNNSPLHF.